This TCR beta chain is from a study of cytomegalovirus exposure and HLA in healthy donors. This CDR3 has 15 residues. V lost 7 bases to trimming and J lost 0 bases, with 12 bases between them. CDR1 and CDR2 from the germline V gene are LGHNA and YNFKEQ. This PCR relied on a set of 60 Vbeta primers and 13 Jbeta primers. TCRdb's copy holds only in-frame clones and misses some; the assay was immunoSEQ multiplex PCR. The profile shows under 200,000 clones, around 78% of them singletons. The chain carries TRBV4-2 and TRBJ1-4; D is undetermined. This clonotype originated in a woman in her thirties or forties in good health and CMV-seronegative. Sequencing used PBMCs. This CDR3 reads CASNPTGTTNEKLFF. For the CDR3, the DNA is TGTGCCAGCAATCCGACGGGAACAACTAATGAAAAACTGTTTTTT.